Below, 9 T cell receptor beta chains from the same sample are listed, as sequenced in a study of monozygotic twins with inflammatory bowel disease. TCRdb processed the 5' RACE reads again and assigns one entry to each CDR3 protein, with no DNA. Its listing shows fewer than 110,000 distinct CDR3 sequences. Specimen: blood. These receptors were collected from a human donor with ulcerative colitis or Crohn's disease, or a healthy co-twin of an affected twin (not recorded which).

This sequence joins TRBV14 and TRBJ2-4. This CDR3 comprises 12 residues. Germline lookup yields CDR1 SGHDN and CDR2 FVKESK. CDR3 protein: CASSQVSTIQYF.

The chain joins TRBV11-2 to TRBJ2-7; TCRdb picks TRBD2, but there is no DNA to check that call. The CDR3 runs to 18 residues. Germline V gene lookup returns CDR1 SGHAT and CDR2 FQNNGV. CDR3 amino acids: CASSLVGGLAGSFYEQYF.

V and J are TRBV6-2 or TRBV6-3 and TRBJ2-7; TCRdb picks TRBD1, but there is no DNA to check that call. The CDR3 sequence is 15 residues long. The germline V gene has CDR1 MNHEY and CDR2 SVGEGT. CDR3 protein: CASSYSFLKGGEQYF.

The chain combines TRBV14 with TRBJ1-2. Per germline, CDR1 SGHDN and CDR2 FVKESK. There are 13 residues in the CDR3. The CDR3 sequence: CASSQVRVAGYTF.

The V call is TRBV12-3 or TRBV12-4, the J call TRBJ2-6; TCRdb indicates TRBD1, and absent DNA this call remains unverified. CDR3 length: 15 amino acids. The CDR3 loop reads CASSLRQGVPNVLTF.

The chain is built from TRBV9 and TRBJ2-1; TCRdb's D call of TRBD1 is untestable without DNA. The CDR3 is 13 residues long. Germline V gene sequence: CDR1 SGDLS, CDR2 YYNGEE. CDR3 sequence: CASSPGGSGEQFF.

The chain uses TRBV28 and TRBJ1-5. Germline V lookup: CDR1 MDHEN, CDR2 SYDVKM. CDR3 size: 19 residues. The CDR3 region is CASSSQRIKKNLSNQPQHF.

The CDR3 here is CSASPPGSGRGMSYEQYF. This rearrangement joins TRBV20-1 to TRBJ2-7; TCRdb names TRBD2, which stays unverified in the absence of DNA. This CDR3 contains 18 residues. CDR1 is DFQATT, CDR2 SNEGSKA, per germline (reference sequence).

The gene calls are TRBV10-3 and TRBJ2-5; TCRdb's D gene call, TRBD2, goes unchecked for lack of DNA. The germline CDR1 and CDR2 sequences are ENHRY and SYGVKD. CDR3 length: 13 residues. The CDR3 loop reads CAISGGGRETQYF.